The 14 T cell receptor beta chains reported below all come from one sample, sequenced in a study of human T cells and chemical hapten exposure. TCRdb ran MiXCR on the RACE reads and lists one entry per CDR3 protein. The data hold over 85,000 distinct CDR3 sequences, with about 8.6% observed a single time. As to time point: healthy volunteer bleed at 2 weeks. Researchers extracted total RNA from unfractionated whole blood. Sequencing was carried out using whole blood. The receptors derive from a female donor in good health. Some clones in this sample may be carry-over from other donors' samples.

This clonotype was seen a handful of times. The rearrangement joins TRBV6-2 or TRBV6-3 to TRBJ2-7; perhaps D is TRBD1 or TRBD2 (5 bases each). The CDR3 is 14 residues long. Germline lookup yields CDR1 MNHEY and CDR2 SVGEGT. V lost 4 bases and J lost 0, with 10 bases in between. The DNA of the CDR3 is TGTGCCAGCAGTTTGCTGGGGGACTCCTACGAGCAGTACTTC. Translated, it gives CASSLLGDSYEQYF.

In its sample, this clonotype was seen many times. The chain links TRBV14 to TRBJ2-3, with TRBD2 matching 9 bases. The germline V gene has CDR1 SGHDN and CDR2 FVKESK. Germline trimming cut 3 bases from V and 4 bases from J; bases unmatched to any gene: 5. CDR3 length: 15 amino acids. Here the CDR3 DNA reads TGTGCCAGCAGCCACGAAGCTAGCGGGGCAGATACGCAGTATTTT. Encoded protein: CASSHEASGADTQYF.

This clonotype turned up a few times. CDR3 bases: TGTGCCATCATGAGGGAGGGACCCCGCGAGCAGTACTTC. It translates to CAIMREGPREQYF. The V call is TRBV10-3, the J call TRBJ2-7; 7 positions match TRBD2. The CDR3 has 13 residues. Germline V CDR1 and CDR2: ENHRY, SYGVKD. J was trimmed by 6 bases and V by 7 bases; bases with no gene match: 9.

The V gene is TRBV11-2, the J gene TRBJ1-5; 8 nucleotides line up with TRBD1. CDR3 length: 12 amino acids. From germline, CDR1 is SGHAT and CDR2 FQNNGV. V lost 3 bases to trimming and J lost 11 bases; unmatched junction nucleotides: 3. The CDR3 here is CASSLDRVTQHF. As DNA, the CDR3 is TGTGCCAGCAGCTTGGACAGGGTTACCCAGCATTTT.

This clonotype showed up many times. The chain couples TRBV20-1 to TRBJ2-1, with 10 nucleotides matching TRBD2. J lost 7 bases, V lost 2 bases, and 8 bases had no gene match. The germline gives CDR1 DFQATT, CDR2 SNEGSKA (reference sequence). The length of the CDR3 is 15 residues. CDR3 in amino acids: CSARTPAGGPNEQFF. The CDR3 DNA sequence: TGCAGTGCTAGAACCCCAGCGGGAGGGCCTAATGAGCAGTTCTTC.

The chain is built from TRBV7-9 and TRBJ2-1; weak D call: TRBD1 (5 bases). This CDR3 has 13 amino acids. Trimming took off 1 base at V and 14 bases at J, with 15 bases between the two ends. CDR1 is SEHNR and CDR2 is FQNEAQ in the germline V gene (reference sequence). The CDR3 DNA is TGTGCCAGCAGCTTAGTACCGGACAATCGAAAGTTCTTC. Translating gives CASSLVPDNRKFF.

For this clonotype: One end of the junction does not line up with germline, which may come from a read error. This chain links TRBV29-1 with TRBJ1-1; D is perhaps TRBD1 (5 bases). Germline assignment: CDR1 SQVTM and CDR2 ANQGSEA. CDR3 size: 14 residues. CDR3 DNA: TGCAGCCTTGACGCCAGGGCCCAGGACACTGAAGCTTTCTTT. Residues: CSLDARAQDTEAFF.

This clonotype was observed many times. This chain joins TRBV30 and TRBJ2-5; D not certain. The germline V gene has CDR1 GTSNPN and CDR2 SVGIG (reference sequence). This CDR3 contains 13 residues. V dropped 1 base and J dropped 2 bases, with 8 bases sitting between them. Here the CDR3 reads CAWSEMQQETQYF. The CDR3 DNA sequence: TGTGCCTGGAGTGAGATGCAGCAAGAGACCCAGTACTTC.

This rearrangement joins TRBV28 to TRBJ1-3; D possibly corresponds to TRBD1 (5 bases). The CDR3 loop spans 18 amino acids. V was cut by 3 bases and J by 3 bases, with 21 bases left in between. Germline V CDR1 and CDR2: MDHEN, SYDVKM. CDR3 DNA: TGTGCCAGCAGTTTCCACAGGATTAGATATCAGATTGGAAACACCATATATTTT. It encodes CASSFHRIRYQIGNTIYF.

The chain is built from TRBV7-9 and TRBJ2-3; 11 bases align to TRBD2. From germline, CDR1 is SEHNR and CDR2 FQNEAQ (reference sequence). J gave up 3 bases and V 5 bases, and 1 base lay outside the gene matches. The CDR3 has 14 residues. The CDR3 nucleotides are TGTGCCAGCAGCGGGACTAGCGGAACAGATACGCAGTATTTT. Translated, it gives CASSGTSGTDTQYF. The full variable domain, in which reference TRBV7-9 and TRBJ2-3 provide the parts outside the CDR3, is DTGVSQNPRHKITKRGQNVTFRCDPISEHNRLYWYRQTLGQGPEFLTYFQNEAQLEKSRLLSDRFSAERPKGSFSTLEIQRTEQGDSAMYLCASSGTSGTDTQYFGPGTRLTVL.

This clonotype was observed a handful of times. V gene TRBV20-1 combines with J gene TRBJ1-1, with a weak D call TRBD1 (6 bases). The V gene lost 1 base and the J gene lost 6 bases, with 18 bases spanning the gap. Germline V gives CDR1 DFQATT, CDR2 SNEGSKA (reference sequence). The length of the CDR3 is 15 residues. CDR3 nucleotide sequence: TGCAGTGCTAGAGTTGGGGGGCAGTTGTCGGCTGAAGCTTTCTTT. Translating gives CSARVGGQLSAEAFF.

The genes are TRBV7-3 and TRBJ2-1; 11 bases are shared with TRBD2. Germline CDR1 reads SGHTA; CDR2 reads FQGTGA. Trimming removed 5 bases from V and 10 bases from J; junction bases left unmatched: 10. The CDR3 spans 15 residues. As DNA, the CDR3 is TGTGCCAGCAGCCTCGGAACTAGCGGGAGAAGGGAGCAGTTCTTC. Residues: CASSLGTSGRREQFF.

For the CDR3, the DNA is TGTGCCAGCAGTTCGGAACAGGGGGCGGGGGCTTTCTTT. It specifies CASSSEQGAGAFF. The chain joins TRBV7-9 to TRBJ1-1; 9 bases map to TRBD1. J was trimmed by 11 bases and V by 6 bases; bases with no gene match: 10. Per the germline V gene, CDR1 is SEHNR and CDR2 is FQNEAQ (reference sequence). The length of the CDR3 is 13 residues.

This clonotype occurred a few times. The rearrangement links TRBV2 to TRBJ2-1, with TRBD2 matching 7 bases. The CDR3 has 15 amino acids. Germline V CDR1 and CDR2: SNHLY, FYNNEI. J gave up 7 bases and V 8 bases, and 14 bases lay outside the gene matches. Here the CDR3 DNA reads TGTGCCAGCCGAAAAGGACTAGGAGAGGGGAATGAGCAGTTCTTC. It codes for CASRKGLGEGNEQFF.